The 17 T cell receptor beta chains below come from one sample, sequenced in a study of blood T cell repertoires in COVID-19. This table comes from immunoSEQ multiplex PCR, and its TCRdb copy is limited to in-frame clones, with some not included. The profile covers about 94,000 clones, with approximately 84% appearing a single time and around 5.8% taken by the ten largest. Sequencing was done on a sample of peripheral blood. The source is a man between 60 and 75 years old with acute or convalescent COVID-19.

V is TRBV24-1 and J is TRBJ2-3; 7 nucleotides align to TRBD1. Germline V gene lookup returns CDR1 KGHDR and CDR2 SFDVKD. This CDR3 spans 13 amino acids. With 9 bases clipped from V and 6 bases from J, the junction kept 8 bases outside the gene matches. The CDR3 bases are TGTGCCACCGGTGGACAGGTGGGGGATACGCAGTATTTT. Amino acid sequence: CATGGQVGDTQYF.

This chain uses TRBV18 with TRBJ1-2; 9 bases agree with TRBD1. The germline V gene encodes CDR1 KGHSH and CDR2 LQKENI. The CDR3 covers 15 residues. V was clipped by 3 bases and J by 4 bases; unmatched bases: 6. The CDR3 DNA sequence: TGTGCCAGCTCACCGACTCCGACAGGGGGCTATGGCTACACCTTC. Protein: CASSPTPTGGYGYTF.

This rearrangement joins TRBV24-1 to TRBJ2-2; D not resolved. V was clipped by 4 bases and J by 6 bases, with 8 bases between them. The CDR3 is 13 residues long. The germline CDR1 and CDR2 sequences are KGHDR and SFDVKD. The CDR3 DNA reads as TGTGCCACCAGTGACCAACACCCCGGGGAGCTGTTTTTT. It codes for CATSDQHPGELFF.

This rearrangement joins TRBV6-5 to TRBJ2-1, with D perhaps TRBD1 (5 bases). The V end was cut by 6 bases, the J end by 4 bases, with 10 bases between. The CDR3 spans 13 residues. Germline CDR1 MNHEY, CDR2 SVGAGI. The DNA for the CDR3 is TGTGCCAGCAGCCGTAGGGGTTACAATGAGCAGTTCTTC. Its translation: CASSRRGYNEQFF.

The gene calls are TRBV5-1 and TRBJ1-1; 12 bases are shared with TRBD1. Germline CDR1 reads SGHRS; CDR2 reads YFSETQ. After removal of 5 bases from V and 3 bases from J, the junction contained 2 bases not matched to a gene. This CDR3 spans 14 amino acids. The CDR3, as DNA: TGCGCCAGCAGGGGACAGGGGGCCGACACTGAAGCTTTCTTT. Its protein is CASRGQGADTEAFF.

The rearrangement uses TRBV5-6 and TRBJ1-2, with 9 bases matching TRBD1. CDR1 and CDR2 (germline): SGHDT, YYEEEE. Unmatched junction bases numbered 7, after V lost 4 bases and J lost 6 bases. This CDR3 is 14 amino acids long. The CDR3 loop reads CASSVGTGYDGYTF. CDR3 in DNA: TGTGCCAGCAGCGTCGGGACAGGGTACGATGGCTACACCTTC. Full variable domain (remainder filled in from reference TRBV5-6 and TRBJ1-2): DAGVTQSPTHLIKTRGQQVTLRCSPKSGHDTVSWYQQALGQGPQFIFQYYEEEERQRGNFPDRFSGHQFPNYSSELNVNALLLGDSALYLCASSVGTGYDGYTFGSGTRLTVV.

CDR3 residues: CASSPTLQENNYGYTF. The CDR3 DNA follows: TGCGCCAGCAGCCCCACCCTACAGGAAAATAACTATGGCTACACCTTC. The chain couples TRBV4-1 to TRBJ1-2, with D perhaps matching TRBD1 (5 bases). The V gene lost 4 bases and the J gene lost 1 base, with 16 bases spanning the gap. In germline, CDR1 is MGHRA, CDR2 YSYEKL. The CDR3 is 16 residues long.

The chain employs TRBV27 and TRBJ2-1; 8 bases align to TRBD2. This CDR3 spans 13 amino acids. V lost 5 bases, J lost 10 bases, and 7 bases stayed unmatched. Germline V gene lookup returns CDR1 MNHEY and CDR2 SMNVEV (reference sequence). CDR3 DNA sequence: TGTGCCAGCAGTCTAGAGATAGCGGGGGAGCAGTTCTTC. Its translation: CASSLEIAGEQFF.

The genes are TRBV2 and TRBJ1-2; unclear D gene. Per the germline V gene, CDR1 is SNHLY and CDR2 is FYNNEI. Deletions cut 6 bases from V and 2 bases from J, with 16 bases between. The CDR3 covers 15 residues. CDR3 protein: CASSRLGRINYGYTF. The DNA for the CDR3 is TGTGCCAGCAGCCGTTTAGGCAGGATAAACTATGGCTACACCTTC.

The rearrangement joins TRBV11-3 to TRBJ1-2, with a possible D match to TRBD1 (6 bases). CDR3 size: 14 residues. The germline V and J ends were trimmed by 5 bases and 6 bases, with 16 bases remaining between them. Germline V gives CDR1 SGHNT, CDR2 YENEEA. The CDR3 DNA sequence: TGTGCCAGCAGCCAGCGGGGGGCAACGAATGGCTACACCTTC. This sequence encodes CASSQRGATNGYTF.

The rearrangement joins TRBV3-1 (or the pseudogene TRBV3-2) to TRBJ1-1; D remains ambiguous. CDR3 length: 14 amino acids. Trimming took 0 bases from V and 4 from J, leaving 9 bases between them. Germline V CDR1 and CDR2: LGHDT, YNNKEL (reference sequence). The CDR3 loop is CASSQEPEGTEAFF. The DNA for the CDR3 is TGTGCCAGCAGCCAAGAGCCAGAGGGCACTGAAGCTTTCTTT.

V is TRBV9 and J is TRBJ2-2, with 8 bases fitting TRBD1. The CDR3 contains 15 residues. CDR1 SGDLS and CDR2 YYNGEE come from the germline V gene. V gave up 3 bases and J gave up 4 bases; unmatched junction bases: 5. This CDR3 is CASSEGQVRTGELFF. CDR3 nucleotide sequence: TGTGCCAGCAGCGAGGGACAGGTCCGCACCGGGGAGCTGTTTTTT.

J is TRBJ2-5 and V is TRBV24-1; TRBD1 might be the D (6 bases). CDR1 KGHDR and CDR2 SFDVKD come from the germline V gene. V lost 3 bases and J 5 bases, leaving 15 bases between the germline ends. The CDR3 consists of 15 residues. Here the CDR3 reads CATSDVTGRSETQYF. The CDR3 nucleotides read TGTGCCACCAGTGATGTCACAGGGAGATCGGAGACCCAGTACTTC.

The chain employs TRBV7-3 and TRBJ2-2; maybe TRBD1 (6 bases). The CDR3 contains 15 residues. The ends were cut back, 5 bases at V and 3 bases at J, with 13 bases in the middle. Looked up from germline, CDR1 is SGHTA and CDR2 is FQGTGA. The CDR3 is CASSPMGADTGELFF. The CDR3 DNA is TGTGCCAGCAGCCCAATGGGGGCAGACACCGGGGAGCTGTTTTTT.

J is TRBJ2-1 and V is TRBV6-5, with a tentative D call TRBD1 (6 bases). Germline loops: CDR1 MNHEY, CDR2 SVGAGI. Trimming stripped 6 bases from V and 8 bases from J, with 14 bases between. The CDR3 has 13 residues. The CDR3, as DNA: TGTGCCAGCAGAAGGGGCTCAGGGGATGAGCAGTTCTTC. It specifies CASRRGSGDEQFF.

This clone has only a few counts. This chain connects TRBV19 to TRBJ1-1; TRBD1 aligns across 9 bases. The CDR3 covers 14 residues. Trimming took 8 bases from V and 3 from J; bases not matched to a gene: 7. Germline values: CDR1 LNHDA, CDR2 SQIVND (reference sequence). The CDR3 is CASRGQGGHTEAFF. The CDR3 DNA sequence: TGTGCCAGTCGGGGACAGGGTGGGCACACTGAAGCTTTCTTT.

The chain uses TRBV5-1 and TRBJ1-5; D perhaps matches TRBD1 (5 bases). The CDR3 runs to 16 residues. Germline V gene sequence: CDR1 SGHRS, CDR2 YFSETQ. Between the trimmed V and J ends, which lost 0 bases and 4 bases, there was a span of 14 bases. The CDR3 coding sequence is TGCGCCAGCAGCTTGGTAGCGGTAGACAGTAATCAGCCCCAGCATTTT. It is translated as CASSLVAVDSNQPQHF. Based on the CDR3 plus reference TRBV5-1 and TRBJ1-5, the full variable domain is KAGVTQTPRYLIKTRGQQVTLSCSPISGHRSVSWYQQTPGQGLQFLFEYFSETQRNKGNFPGRFSGRQFSNSRSEMNVSTLELGDSALYLCASSLVAVDSNQPQHFGDGTRLSIL.